Presented here are 8 T cell receptor beta chains from one specimen sequenced in a study of blood T cells in healthy people across ages. A second PCR, run for roughly 7 to 12 cycles, used a sample-barcoded 5' primer plus a J-beta primer mix. One entry per CDR3 protein, called by TCRdb with MiXCR from the 5' RACE reads. The sample includes roughly 1.9 million distinct CDR3 sequences, about two fifths of them seen just once. Source material: blood. The receptors shown here come from a human donor in good health.

V and J are TRBV3-1 and TRBJ1-2, with 7 positions matching TRBD1. This CDR3 has 16 amino acids. Germline V CDR1 and CDR2: LGHDT, YNNKEL (reference sequence). Trimming took 0 bases from V and 3 from J; bases not matched to a gene: 7. For the CDR3, the DNA is TGTGCCAGCAGCCAAGATCGTGGACAGGCAGACTATGGCTACACCTTC. It specifies CASSQDRGQADYGYTF.

The chain is built from TRBV6-1 and TRBJ2-7, with D possibly being TRBD1 or TRBD2 (5 bases each). The CDR3 is 15 amino acids. The germline CDR1 and CDR2 sequences are MNHNS and SASEGT. Trimming stripped 1 base from V and 6 bases from J, with 16 bases between. The CDR3 DNA is TGTGCCAGCAGTGAAGGACCGGGAATGGGGCCCGAGCAGTACTTC. This gives the protein CASSEGPGMGPEQYF.

In nucleotides, the CDR3 is TGTGCCAGCAGCTTAGATCAGGGTTGGACCACTGAAGCTTTCTTT. It codes for CASSLDQGWTTEAFF. This rearrangement joins TRBV7-9 to TRBJ1-1; perhaps TRBD1 as D (5 bases). V was pared by 1 base and J by 4 bases, with 13 bases between. The CDR3 runs to 15 residues. CDR1 and CDR2 from the germline V gene are SEHNR and FQNEAQ (reference sequence).

This clonotype has just a few counts. The V gene is TRBV5-1, the J gene TRBJ2-1, with D possibly TRBD1 on 6 matching bases. The CDR3 is 17 amino acids. The V end was cut by 2 bases, the J end by 1 base, with 16 bases between. CDR1 and CDR2 from the germline V gene are SGHRS and YFSETQ. The chain's CDR3 is CASSFRFYGTSYNEQFF. The CDR3 DNA reads as TGCGCCAGCAGCTTCCGCTTTTATGGGACATCCTACAATGAGCAGTTCTTC. Looking up the rest from reference TRBV5-1 and TRBJ2-1 gives the full variable domain: KAGVTQTPRYLIKTRGQQVTLSCSPISGHRSVSWYQQTPGQGLQFLFEYFSETQRNKGNFPGRFSGRQFSNSRSEMNVSTLELGDSALYLCASSFRFYGTSYNEQFFGPGTRLTVL.

The chain has TRBV5-5 and TRBJ2-6, with D perhaps matching TRBD1 (6 bases). Trimming left V 2 bases short and J 4 bases short, with 16 bases between. Germline V lookup: CDR1 SGHKS, CDR2 YYEKEE (reference sequence). This CDR3 has 17 residues. The CDR3 region is CASSLLQGLTGANVLTF. The CDR3 DNA is TGTGCCAGCAGCTTACTACAGGGTCTGACAGGGGCCAACGTCCTGACTTTC.

This clonotype came up many times. The genes are TRBV6-1 and TRBJ2-5, with TRBD2 identical over 12 bases. Germline values: CDR1 MNHNS, CDR2 SASEGT. The CDR3 is made up of 15 amino acids. Unmatched junction bases numbered 0, after V lost 2 bases and J lost 2 bases. The CDR3 spells CASSELAGGQETQYF. The CDR3 coding sequence is TGTGCCAGCAGTGAACTAGCGGGGGGGCAAGAGACCCAGTACTTC.

In this sample, this clonotype turned up a few times. The genes are TRBV11-2 and TRBJ2-6; D unresolved. This CDR3 is built from 19 residues. From germline, CDR1 is SGHAT and CDR2 FQNNGV. Trimming took 2 bases from V and 0 from J, leaving 17 bases between them. CDR3 residues: CASSLQSRNPGSGANVLTF. CDR3 nucleotide sequence: TGTGCCAGCAGCTTACAGAGCCGGAATCCAGGCTCTGGGGCCAACGTCCTGACTTTC.

This clonotype showed up just a few times. The chain employs TRBV9 and TRBJ2-3, with 7 bases aligning to TRBD2. In germline, CDR1 is SGDLS, CDR2 YYNGEE. The CDR3 has 16 amino acids. With V trimmed by 2 bases and J by 3 bases, 9 bases remained unmatched. The CDR3 loop reads CASSVNAGRETDTQYF. In DNA form, the CDR3 reads TGTGCCAGCAGCGTGAACGCGGGGCGGGAGACAGATACGCAGTATTTT.